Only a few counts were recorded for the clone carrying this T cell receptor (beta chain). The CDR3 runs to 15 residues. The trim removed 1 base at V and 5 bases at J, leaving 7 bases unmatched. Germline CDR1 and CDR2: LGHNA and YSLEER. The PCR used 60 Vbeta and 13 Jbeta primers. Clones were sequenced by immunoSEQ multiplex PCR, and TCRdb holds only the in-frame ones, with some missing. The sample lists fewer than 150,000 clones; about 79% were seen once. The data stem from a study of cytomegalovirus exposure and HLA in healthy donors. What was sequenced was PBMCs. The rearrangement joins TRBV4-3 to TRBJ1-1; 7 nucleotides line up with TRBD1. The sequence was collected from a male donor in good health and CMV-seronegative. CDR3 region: CASSQGLDRATEAFF. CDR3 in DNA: TGCGCCAGCAGCCAAGGTCTCGACAGGGCAACTGAAGCTTTCTTT.